The clone carrying this T cell receptor beta chain was seen a few times. Antigen: not known. The data were taken from a study of blood T cells in healthy people across ages. CDR3 length equals 15 residues. Germline CDR1 and CDR2: SGHTA and FQGNSA. After removal of 6 bases from V and 1 base from J, the junction contained 8 bases not matched to a gene. For the second PCR, which ran for roughly 7 to 11 cycles, a sample-barcoded 5' primer and a J-beta primer mix were used. Every cDNA was tagged by a template-switch adaptor with 12 random nucleotides. Individual samples furnished no less than 3 million CDR3-containing paired-end reads apiece. TCRdb itself ran the 5' RACE reads through MiXCR, one entry per CDR3 protein. Here the sample spans around 1,800,000 distinct CDR3 sequences, approximately 40% being singletons. General study findings and limits: Older age coincided with a roughly linear decline in TCR beta diversity per million T cells.

Isolation yielded PBMCs, at least 6 million per sample, in every case. This rearrangement joins TRBV7-2 to TRBJ1-2, with 7 nucleotides matching TRBD1. This clonotype was sampled from a human donor in good health. Input material: blood. The DNA for the CDR3 is TGTGCCAGCAGTTCCACCCGACAGGGTAACTATGGCTACACCTTC. It codes for CASSSTRQGNYGYTF.